The 5 T cell receptor beta chains given below trace back to one sample, sequenced in a study of vaccination effects on CD4 cells after COVID-19. Profiled with immunoSEQ multiplex PCR; TCRdb holds only in-frame clones, not every one. The table shows roughly 25,000 clones, with about three quarters occurring only once. Viral peptide pools were used in the ViraFEST assay to expand antigen-specific CD4+ T cells, and sequencing came afterward. Subsequent to a culture period of nine to ten days, CD4+ T cells were isolated. The person's infection with SARS-CoV-2, confirmed by PCR, took place between March and December 2020. Their specific antigens are unknown. Material: CD4+ T cells from PBMCs cultured with HCoV-NL63 spike peptides, obtained before COVID-19 vaccination. The receptors derive from a human donor who had a prior SARS-CoV-2 infection.

The table lists this clone with a count of one. The chain couples TRBV5-4 to TRBJ2-3; tentative D call: TRBD2 (6 bases). V gave up 0 bases and J gave up 2 bases, with 13 bases separating them. Germline assignment: CDR1 SGHNT and CDR2 YYREEE (reference sequence). The CDR3 is 16 residues long. Written as DNA, the CDR3 is TGTGCCAGCAGCTTGGGGGTAGCGGTATCCACAGATACGCAGTATTTT. This gives the protein CASSLGVAVSTDTQYF.

The chain recombines TRBV27 with TRBJ2-7; D tentatively fits TRBD1 or TRBD2 (5 bases each). This CDR3 is 14 amino acids long. Trimming took 3 bases from V and 3 from J, leaving 12 bases between them. CDR1 and CDR2 from the germline V gene are MNHEY and SMNVEV (reference sequence). The CDR3 protein is CASSFGWDGYEQYF. The CDR3 coding sequence is TGTGCCAGCAGTTTTGGTTGGGACGGCTACGAGCAGTACTTC.

The chain combines TRBV19 with TRBJ2-1; 7 bases agree with TRBD1. The CDR3 is 15 amino acids. Per the germline V gene, CDR1 is LNHDA and CDR2 is SQIVND (reference sequence). V dropped 6 bases and J dropped 3; count of bases not matched to a gene: 8. In DNA form, the CDR3 reads TGTGCCAGTAGCCCGAACCGGGACAGCTACAATGAGCAGTTCTTC. This codes for CASSPNRDSYNEQFF.

The V gene is TRBV5-6, the J gene TRBJ1-3; no clear D. Germline-derived CDR1 and CDR2 are SGHDT and YYEEEE. The CDR3 contains 17 residues. Trimming removed 3 bases from V and 0 bases from J, with 16 bases in between. Written as DNA, the CDR3 is TGTGCCAGCAGCTCCTCCCGGTGGGTCAGCTCTGGAAACACCATATATTTT. The encoded protein is CASSSSRWVSSGNTIYF. The full variable domain, with the rest looked up from reference TRBV5-6 and TRBJ1-3, is DAGVTQSPTHLIKTRGQQVTLRCSPKSGHDTVSWYQQALGQGPQFIFQYYEEEERQRGNFPDRFSGHQFPNYSSELNVNALLLGDSALYLCASSSSRWVSSGNTIYFGEGSWLTVV.

CDR3 sequence: CASSAVGQGNYGYTF. CDR3 sequence (DNA): TGCGCCAGCAGCGCCGTGGGACAGGGGAACTATGGCTACACCTTC. This chain uses TRBV4-1 with TRBJ1-2, with TRBD1 identical over 10 bases. After removal of 5 bases from V and 2 bases from J, the junction contained 5 bases not matched to a gene. Per germline, CDR1 MGHRA and CDR2 YSYEKL. The CDR3 covers 15 residues.